This TCR beta chain originates from a study of PD-L1 blockade in urothelial cancer. Study as a whole: Blood analysis was done at 3 weeks (second dose) and 6 weeks after treatment began. Counts from blood samples showed a median of 141,255 T cells.

Time point indicated: pretreatment peripheral blood. Metastatic or locally advanced urothelial carcinoma was present in the patients. CDR3 length: 11 residues. V was trimmed by 6 bases and J by 6 bases, leaving 6 bases between them. CDR1 and CDR2 from the germline V gene are SGHVS and FQNEAQ. Generated by immunoSEQ multiplex PCR, the TCRdb table keeps only in-frame clones and is missing some. The sample comprises roughly 50,000 clones, about 68% of which are singletons, and about 4.1% rests with the top ten. Study-wide findings and caveats: Prediction of better survival came from below-median pretreatment blood TCR clonality.

Of note for this clone: What it binds is unknown.

This chain connects TRBV7-8 to TRBJ2-1, with D unresolved. The sample consisted of PBMCs, taken around atezolizumab (anti-PD-L1) treatment. The TCR originated in a man between 65 and 85 years old with urothelial cancer. CDR3 DNA: TGTGCCAGCAGTAGGAGCAATGAGCAGTTCTTC. Amino acid sequence: CASSRSNEQFF.